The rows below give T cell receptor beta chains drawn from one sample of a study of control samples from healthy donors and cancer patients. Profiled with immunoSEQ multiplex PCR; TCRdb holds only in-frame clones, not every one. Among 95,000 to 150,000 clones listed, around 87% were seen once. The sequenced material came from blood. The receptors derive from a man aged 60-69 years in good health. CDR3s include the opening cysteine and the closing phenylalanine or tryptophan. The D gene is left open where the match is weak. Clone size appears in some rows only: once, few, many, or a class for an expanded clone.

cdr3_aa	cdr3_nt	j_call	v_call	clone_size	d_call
CASSLGEPTEAFF	TGTGCCAGCAGTTTAGGGGAGCCTACTGAAGCTTTCTTT	TRBJ1-1	TRBV12-3/TRBV12-4	NA	NA
CASKMRAHVEKLFF	TGTGCCAGTAAGATGAGAGCCCATGTTGAAAAACTGTTTTTT	TRBJ1-4	TRBV19	NA	NA
CASSKVIRPGNSPLHF	TGTGCCAGCAGCAAAGTTATCCGACCCGGGAATTCACCCCTCCACTTT	TRBJ1-6	TRBV21-1	NA	NA
CASSPLLGGNEKLFF	TGTGCCAGCAGCCCGTTGCTTGGGGGTAATGAAAAACTGTTTTTT	TRBJ1-4	TRBV7-2	NA	NA
CATSEGQGPVATNEKLFF	TGTGCCACCAGTGAGGGACAGGGACCAGTGGCAACTAATGAAAAACTGTTTTTT	TRBJ1-4	TRBV24-1	NA	TRBD1
CASSEGQTGGDEQFF	TGTGCCAGCAGTGAAGGCCAAACAGGGGGGGATGAGCAGTTCTTC	TRBJ2-1	TRBV6-1	NA	NA
CASSPGTRRGQPQHF	TGTGCCAGCAGTCCCGGGACCCGGAGGGGTCAGCCCCAGCATTTT	TRBJ1-5	TRBV28	once	NA
CASILAGAPGANEQFF	TGTGCCAGCATTCTGGCGGGGGCGCCCGGGGCCAATGAGCAGTTCTTC	TRBJ2-1	TRBV27	NA	NA
CASSQTQGQGNSPLHF	TGTGCCAGCAGCCAAACACAGGGACAGGGAAATTCACCCCTCCACTTT	TRBJ1-6	TRBV14	NA	TRBD1
CASSEASMNYEQYF	TGTGCCAGCAGTGAAGCGTCCATGAACTACGAGCAGTACTTC	TRBJ2-7	TRBV6-1	NA	NA
CASSIYSPGQGPPGYTF	TGTGCCAGTAGTATCTACTCCCCCGGACAGGGCCCTCCTGGCTACACCTTC	TRBJ1-2	TRBV19	NA	TRBD1
CASSFTGTNSYNEQFF	TGCGCCAGCAGCTTTACAGGGACAAACTCCTACAATGAGCAGTTCTTC	TRBJ2-1	TRBV5-1	NA	NA
CASSTGQVTDTQYF	TGTGCCAGTAGTACGGGACAAGTCACAGATACGCAGTATTTT	TRBJ2-3	TRBV19	NA	NA
CASSLVLAGANTGELFF	TGTGCCAGCAGCTTAGTACTAGCGGGTGCGAACACCGGGGAGCTGTTTTTT	TRBJ2-2	TRBV7-9	NA	TRBD2
CASSLLRGSGQGDEQYF	TGCGCCAGCAGCTTACTCCGGGGTTCCGGACAGGGCGACGAGCAGTACTTC	TRBJ2-7	TRBV5-1	NA	TRBD1
CASSLAVTNEKLFF	TGTGCCAGCAGTTTAGCGGTGACTAATGAAAAACTGTTTTTT	TRBJ1-4	TRBV28	NA	NA
CASSLPNRGGLFF	TGTGCCAGCAGTCTCCCTAATCGGGGGGGGCTGTTTTTT	TRBJ1-4	TRBV28	NA	NA
CASSYHLRGENTEAFF	TGTGCCAGCAGTTACCACCTCAGGGGGGAGAACACTGAAGCTTTCTTT	TRBJ1-1	TRBV28	NA	TRBD1
CASSSQGGTNEKLFF	TGCGCCAGCAGCTCCCAGGGGGGTACTAATGAAAAACTGTTTTTT	TRBJ1-4	TRBV5-1	NA	TRBD1
CASRFQDRGRSPLHF	TGTGCCAGTAGGTTCCAAGACAGGGGTAGGTCACCCCTCCACTTT	TRBJ1-6	TRBV19	NA	TRBD1
CASSQVSLDFTDTQYF	TGTGCCAGCAGCCAAGTCAGCCTAGACTTCACAGATACGCAGTATTTT	TRBJ2-3	TRBV3-1/TRBV3-2	NA	NA
CASSARGGSYNEQFF	TGTGCCAGCAGCGCAAGGGGGGGATCCTACAATGAGCAGTTCTTC	TRBJ2-1	TRBV7-9	NA	NA
CASSQEMTSGVRGTGELFF	TGCGCCAGCAGCCAAGAAATGACTAGCGGGGTCCGAGGTACCGGGGAGCTGTTTTTT	TRBJ2-2	TRBV4-1	NA	TRBD2
CASSLPGDSNQPQHF	TGTGCCAGTAGTCTCCCTGGGGATAGCAATCAGCCCCAGCATTTT	TRBJ1-5	TRBV19	once	NA
CATSREGAQGDTQYF	TGTGCCACCAGCCGGGAGGGGGCGCAAGGAGATACGCAGTATTTT	TRBJ2-3	TRBV24-1	NA	NA
CASSLGYASPLHF	TGTGCCAGCAGTTTAGGTTACGCCTCCCCCCTCCACTTT	TRBJ1-6	TRBV12-3/TRBV12-4	NA	NA
CASSKGQGTEELFF	TGCGCCAGCAGCAAGGGACAGGGTACAGAGGAGCTGTTTTTT	TRBJ2-2	TRBV5-1	once	TRBD1
CASSLVGGEAFF	TGTGCCAGCAGTTTAGTAGGGGGCGAAGCTTTCTTT	TRBJ1-1	TRBV12-3/TRBV12-4	few	TRBD1